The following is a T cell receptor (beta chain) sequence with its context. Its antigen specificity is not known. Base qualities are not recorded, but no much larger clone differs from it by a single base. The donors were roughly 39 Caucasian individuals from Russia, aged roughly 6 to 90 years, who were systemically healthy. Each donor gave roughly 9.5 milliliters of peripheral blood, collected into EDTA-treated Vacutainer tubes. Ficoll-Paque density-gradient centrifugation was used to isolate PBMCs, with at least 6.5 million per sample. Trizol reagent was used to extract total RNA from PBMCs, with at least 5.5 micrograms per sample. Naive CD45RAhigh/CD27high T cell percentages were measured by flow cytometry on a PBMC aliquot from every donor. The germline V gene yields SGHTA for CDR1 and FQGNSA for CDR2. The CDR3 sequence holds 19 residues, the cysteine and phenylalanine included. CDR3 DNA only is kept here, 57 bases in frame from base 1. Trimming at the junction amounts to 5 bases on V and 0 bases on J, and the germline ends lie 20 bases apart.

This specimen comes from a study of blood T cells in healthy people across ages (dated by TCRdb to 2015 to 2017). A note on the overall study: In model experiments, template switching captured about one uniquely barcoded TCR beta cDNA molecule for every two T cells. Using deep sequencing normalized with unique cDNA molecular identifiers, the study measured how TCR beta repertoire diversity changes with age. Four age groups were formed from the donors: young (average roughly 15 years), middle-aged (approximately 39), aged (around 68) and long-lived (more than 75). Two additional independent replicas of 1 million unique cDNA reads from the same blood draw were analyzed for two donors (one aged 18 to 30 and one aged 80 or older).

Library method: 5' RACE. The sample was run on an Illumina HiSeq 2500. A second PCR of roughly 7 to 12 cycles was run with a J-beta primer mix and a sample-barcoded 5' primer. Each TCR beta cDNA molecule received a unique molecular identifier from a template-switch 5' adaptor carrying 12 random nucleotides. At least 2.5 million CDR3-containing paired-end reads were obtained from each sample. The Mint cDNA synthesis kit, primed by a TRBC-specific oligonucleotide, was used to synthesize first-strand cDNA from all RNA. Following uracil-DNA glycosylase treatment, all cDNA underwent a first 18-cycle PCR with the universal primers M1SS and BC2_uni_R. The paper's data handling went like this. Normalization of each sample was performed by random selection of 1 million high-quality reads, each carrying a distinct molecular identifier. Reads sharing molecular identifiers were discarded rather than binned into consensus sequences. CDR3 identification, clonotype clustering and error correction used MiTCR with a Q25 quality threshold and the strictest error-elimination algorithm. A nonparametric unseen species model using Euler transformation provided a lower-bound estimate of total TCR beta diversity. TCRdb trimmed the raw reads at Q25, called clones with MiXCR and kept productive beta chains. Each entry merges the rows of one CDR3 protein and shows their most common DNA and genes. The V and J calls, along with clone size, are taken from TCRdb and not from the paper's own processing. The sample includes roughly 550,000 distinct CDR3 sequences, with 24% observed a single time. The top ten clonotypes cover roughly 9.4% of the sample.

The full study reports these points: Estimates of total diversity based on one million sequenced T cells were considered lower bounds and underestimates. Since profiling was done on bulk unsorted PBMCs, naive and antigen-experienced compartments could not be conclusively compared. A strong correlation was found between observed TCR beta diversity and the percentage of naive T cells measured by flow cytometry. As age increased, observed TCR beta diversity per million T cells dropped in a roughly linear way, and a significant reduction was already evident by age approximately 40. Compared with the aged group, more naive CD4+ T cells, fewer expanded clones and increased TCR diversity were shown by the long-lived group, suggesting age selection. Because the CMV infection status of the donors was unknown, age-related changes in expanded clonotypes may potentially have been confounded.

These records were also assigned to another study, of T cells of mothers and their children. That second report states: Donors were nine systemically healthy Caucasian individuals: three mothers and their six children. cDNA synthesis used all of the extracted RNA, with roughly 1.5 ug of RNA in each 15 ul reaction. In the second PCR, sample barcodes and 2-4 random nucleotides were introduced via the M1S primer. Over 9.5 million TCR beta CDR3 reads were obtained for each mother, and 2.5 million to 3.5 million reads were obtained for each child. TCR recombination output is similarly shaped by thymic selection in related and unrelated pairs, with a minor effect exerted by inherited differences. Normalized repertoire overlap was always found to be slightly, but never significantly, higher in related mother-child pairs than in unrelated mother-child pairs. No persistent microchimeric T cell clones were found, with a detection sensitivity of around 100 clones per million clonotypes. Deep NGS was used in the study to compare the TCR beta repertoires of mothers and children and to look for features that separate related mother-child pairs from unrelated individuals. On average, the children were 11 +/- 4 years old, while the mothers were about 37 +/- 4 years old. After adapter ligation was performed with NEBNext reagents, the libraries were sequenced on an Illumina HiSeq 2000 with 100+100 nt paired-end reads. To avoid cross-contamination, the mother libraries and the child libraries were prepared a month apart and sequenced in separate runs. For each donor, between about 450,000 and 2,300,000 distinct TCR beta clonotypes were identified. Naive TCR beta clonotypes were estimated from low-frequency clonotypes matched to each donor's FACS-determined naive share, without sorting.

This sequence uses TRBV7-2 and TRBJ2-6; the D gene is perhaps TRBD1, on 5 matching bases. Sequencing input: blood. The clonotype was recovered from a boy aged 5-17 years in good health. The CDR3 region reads CASSPNNPGHLSGANVLTF. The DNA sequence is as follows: TGTGCCAGCAGCCCCAACAACCCCGGACATCTCTCTGGGGCCAACGTCCTGACTTTC.